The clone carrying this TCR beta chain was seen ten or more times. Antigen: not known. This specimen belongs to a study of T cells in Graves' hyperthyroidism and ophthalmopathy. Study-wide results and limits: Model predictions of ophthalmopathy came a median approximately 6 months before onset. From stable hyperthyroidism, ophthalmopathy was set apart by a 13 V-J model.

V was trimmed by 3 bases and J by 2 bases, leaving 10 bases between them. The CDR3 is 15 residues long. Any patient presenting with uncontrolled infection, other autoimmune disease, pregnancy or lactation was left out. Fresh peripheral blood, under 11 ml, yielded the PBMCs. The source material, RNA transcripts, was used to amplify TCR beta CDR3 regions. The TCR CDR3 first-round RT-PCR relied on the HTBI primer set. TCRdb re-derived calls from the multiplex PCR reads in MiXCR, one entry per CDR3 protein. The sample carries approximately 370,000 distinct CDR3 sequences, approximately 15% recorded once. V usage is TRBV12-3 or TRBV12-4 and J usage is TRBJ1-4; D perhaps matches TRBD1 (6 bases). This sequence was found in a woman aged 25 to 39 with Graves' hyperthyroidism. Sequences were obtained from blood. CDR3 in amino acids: CASSLGRGTNEKLFF. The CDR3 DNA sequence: TGTGCCAGCAGTTTGGGCAGGGGCACTAATGAAAAACTGTTTTTT.